The 20 T cell receptor beta chains below all came from one sample that was sequenced in a study of T cell responses to AZD1222 COVID-19 vaccine. This table comes from immunoSEQ multiplex PCR, and its TCRdb copy is limited to in-frame clones, with some not included. This repertoire shows roughly 150,000 clones, approximately 88% found once; its top ten account for 1.1%. Sequenced material: peripheral blood, taken 28 days after the second AZD1222 dose. The receptors were sampled from an adult who received the AZD1222 COVID-19 vaccine.

CDR3 DNA: TGTGCCAGCAGCCCCGACGGAAGTACTGGCTACACCTTC. This translates into CASSPDGSTGYTF. The chain couples TRBV3-1 (or the pseudogene TRBV3-2) to TRBJ1-2; D gene ambiguous. This CDR3 is 13 amino acids long. Trimming left V 4 bases short and J 7 bases short, with 13 bases between. The germline V gene has CDR1 LGHDT and CDR2 YNNKEL (reference sequence).

The J gene is TRBJ1-4, the V gene TRBV9, with 7 bases identical to TRBD1. The germline gives CDR1 SGDLS, CDR2 YYNGEE. V lost 3 bases to trimming and J lost 4 bases; unmatched junction nucleotides: 6. The CDR3 is 15 amino acids. The CDR3 protein is CASSGSGTVNEKLFF. The CDR3 DNA follows: TGTGCCAGCAGCGGATCCGGGACAGTTAATGAAAAACTGTTTTTT.

The rearrangement links TRBV4-2 to TRBJ1-2; unclear D gene. This CDR3 comprises 13 residues. Trimming left V 1 base short and J 5 bases short, with 8 bases between. Germline V gene lookup returns CDR1 LGHNA and CDR2 YNFKEQ. The CDR3 DNA follows: TGTGCCAGCAGCCAAGGGATGCTATATGGCTACACCTTC. Translating it yields CASSQGMLYGYTF.

J is TRBJ2-5 and V is TRBV30; TRBD2 matches at 10 bases. With 0 bases clipped from V and 2 bases from J, the junction kept 9 bases outside the gene matches. Germline CDR1 reads GTSNPN; CDR2 reads SVGIG (reference sequence). The CDR3 is 17 amino acids. The CDR3 sequence: CAWSVGFLAGGQETQYF. CDR3 nucleotide sequence: TGTGCCTGGAGTGTAGGTTTTTTAGCGGGGGGTCAAGAGACCCAGTACTTC.

The V call is TRBV25-1, the J call TRBJ1-2; possible D gene TRBD1, 6 bases. The germline gives CDR1 MGHDK, CDR2 SYGVNS. Trimming removed 5 bases at V and 3 bases at J, with 16 bases between. The CDR3 spans 15 residues. The CDR3 coding sequence is TGTGCCAGCAGTTCTCGTGGGGGGGCTGACTATGGCTACACCTTC. This codes for CASSSRGGADYGYTF.

V usage is TRBV6-1 and J usage is TRBJ2-5; the D gene is possibly TRBD1 (6 bases). Germline assignment: CDR1 MNHNS and CDR2 SASEGT. The CDR3 has 15 residues. Trimming stripped 3 bases from V and 2 bases from J, with 13 bases between. The CDR3 is CASSDQGHWQETQYF. The CDR3 DNA follows: TGTGCCAGCAGTGACCAGGGACACTGGCAAGAGACCCAGTACTTC.

V and J are TRBV18 and TRBJ1-4; possible D gene TRBD1, 5 bases. This CDR3 contains 13 residues. Per the germline V gene, CDR1 is KGHSH and CDR2 is LQKENI. Trimming took off 3 bases at V and 13 bases at J, with 15 bases between the two ends. CDR3 nucleotide sequence: TGTGCCAGCTCACCCCGTGACAGCCACCGACTGTTTTTT. Translating gives CASSPRDSHRLFF.

This chain uses TRBV6-1 with TRBJ1-2; 7 positions agree with TRBD1. The germline CDR1 and CDR2 sequences are MNHNS and SASEGT. CDR3 length equals 15 residues. V lost 1 base and J lost 6; bases outside the gene matches: 8. CDR3 sequence reads: CASSEGAAGGHGYTF. The CDR3 DNA reads as TGTGCCAGCAGTGAAGGGGCCGCAGGGGGTCATGGCTACACCTTC.

The DNA for the CDR3 is TGCGCCAGCAGCTTGGGGACTCAGAGCAATCAGCCCCAGCATTTT. Protein product: CASSLGTQSNQPQHF. J is TRBJ1-5 and V is TRBV5-1; D call uncertain. There are 15 residues in the CDR3. Germline-derived CDR1 and CDR2 are SGHRS and YFSETQ. V was pared by 0 bases and J by 1 base, with 8 bases between.

The chain links TRBV18 to TRBJ2-3; 8 bases fit TRBD2. The germline V gene encodes CDR1 KGHSH and CDR2 LQKENI. This CDR3 contains 14 residues. With 7 bases clipped from V and 1 base from J, the junction kept 4 bases outside the gene matches. In DNA, the CDR3 is TGTGCCAGCTTAAGCGGGGGCGGCACAGATACGCAGTATTTT. It codes for CASLSGGGTDTQYF.

The rearrangement links TRBV2 to TRBJ2-3, with D perhaps matching TRBD2 (6 bases). The CDR3 is made up of 14 amino acids. Germline V CDR1 and CDR2: SNHLY, FYNNEI. The V and J ends lost 11 bases and 1 base respectively, with 16 bases between them. For the CDR3, the DNA is TGTGCCGGCTACCCGGGGGAGCGCACAGATACGCAGTATTTT. This sequence encodes CAGYPGERTDTQYF.

The chain carries TRBV12-5 and TRBJ1-5; possibly TRBD1 for D (5 bases). The V end was cut by 6 bases, the J end by 0 bases, with 9 bases between. The CDR3 extends over 14 amino acids. Germline CDR1 reads LGHNT; CDR2 reads FRNRAP. CDR3 protein: CASGGGVSNQPQHF. CDR3 sequence (DNA): TGTGCTAGTGGGGGAGGGGTTAGCAATCAGCCCCAGCATTTT.

The V call is TRBV7-9, the J call TRBJ2-7; 8 bases are shared with TRBD1. This CDR3 contains 15 residues. Looked up from germline, CDR1 is SEHNR and CDR2 is FQNEAQ (reference sequence). J lost 2 bases, V lost 4 bases, and 7 bases had no gene match. DNA of the CDR3: TGTGCCAGCAGCTCCCGGGACAGGCAAACCTACGAGCAGTACTTC. Protein sequence: CASSSRDRQTYEQYF.

J is TRBJ2-7 and V is TRBV4-2; 10 nucleotides align to TRBD2. Germline CDR1 LGHNA, CDR2 YNFKEQ. The V and J ends lost 0 bases and 2 bases, in that order; junction bases with no gene match: 7. The CDR3 runs 17 residues. The CDR3 region has the DNA TGTGCCAGCAGCCAAGATCCTAGGACTAGCGGTACCTACGAGCAGTACTTC. Amino acid sequence: CASSQDPRTSGTYEQYF.

The chain couples TRBV11-2 to TRBJ2-5, with 9 bases aligning to TRBD2. Germline V lookup: CDR1 SGHAT, CDR2 FQNNGV. The CDR3 totals 18 residues. The V segment lost 1 base and the J segment 4 bases; nucleotides outside the gene matches: 13. This CDR3 reads CASSLGERLAGAGETQYF. As DNA, the CDR3 is TGTGCCAGCAGCTTAGGGGAGAGGTTAGCGGGGGCGGGAGAGACCCAGTACTTC.

The rearrangement joins TRBV5-1 to TRBJ2-2; a weak D match, TRBD1 (5 bases). V was cut by 7 bases and J by 1 base, with 11 bases left in between. The CDR3 contains 14 residues. CDR1 is SGHRS, CDR2 YFSETQ, per germline. The CDR3 sequence is CASRPGQNTGELFF. The CDR3 nucleotides read TGCGCCAGCCGTCCTGGACAGAACACCGGGGAGCTGTTTTTT. The full variable domain, with the rest looked up from reference TRBV5-1 and TRBJ2-2, is KAGVTQTPRYLIKTRGQQVTLSCSPISGHRSVSWYQQTPGQGLQFLFEYFSETQRNKGNFPGRFSGRQFSNSRSEMNVSTLELGDSALYLCASRPGQNTGELFFGEGSRLTVL.

The gene calls are TRBV19 and TRBJ2-7; 7 bases fit TRBD2. Losses at the gene ends were 6 bases for V and 3 bases for J; bases not matched to a gene: 8. The CDR3 runs to 14 residues. Germline values: CDR1 LNHDA, CDR2 SQIVND (reference sequence). The CDR3 protein is CASSPSGDFYEQYF. CDR3 sequence (DNA): TGTGCCAGTAGCCCGAGCGGGGATTTCTACGAGCAGTACTTC.

V gene TRBV27 combines with J gene TRBJ2-7; no firm D call. The CDR3 has 16 residues. Trimming shortened V by 2 bases and J by 2 bases, and 16 bases separated the two germline ends. The germline V gene encodes CDR1 MNHEY and CDR2 SMNVEV (reference sequence). As DNA, the CDR3 is TGTGCCAGCAGTTTAGGTGGGTGGCAGGAGCCCTACGAGCAGTACTTC. This codes for CASSLGGWQEPYEQYF.

The chain couples TRBV7-6 to TRBJ2-1, with D perhaps matching TRBD2 (6 bases). V lost 5 bases to trimming and J lost 1 base, with 15 bases between them. The CDR3 contains 16 residues. Germline V lookup: CDR1 SGHVS, CDR2 FNYEAQ. Here the CDR3 reads CASSPRTGESYNEQFF. The CDR3 DNA reads as TGTGCCAGCAGCCCCCGTACGGGGGAATCCTACAATGAGCAGTTCTTC.

This clone was detected only once. V gene TRBV5-1 combines with J gene TRBJ1-4; D possibly corresponds to TRBD1 (5 bases). CDR3 length: 16 residues. Per the germline V gene, CDR1 is SGHRS and CDR2 is YFSETQ. V shed 0 bases and J shed 6 bases, with 15 bases lying between them. CDR3 coding DNA: TGCGCCAGCAGCTTGGCCCAGGGAGGTTTTGATGAAAAACTGTTTTTT. It translates to CASSLAQGGFDEKLFF.